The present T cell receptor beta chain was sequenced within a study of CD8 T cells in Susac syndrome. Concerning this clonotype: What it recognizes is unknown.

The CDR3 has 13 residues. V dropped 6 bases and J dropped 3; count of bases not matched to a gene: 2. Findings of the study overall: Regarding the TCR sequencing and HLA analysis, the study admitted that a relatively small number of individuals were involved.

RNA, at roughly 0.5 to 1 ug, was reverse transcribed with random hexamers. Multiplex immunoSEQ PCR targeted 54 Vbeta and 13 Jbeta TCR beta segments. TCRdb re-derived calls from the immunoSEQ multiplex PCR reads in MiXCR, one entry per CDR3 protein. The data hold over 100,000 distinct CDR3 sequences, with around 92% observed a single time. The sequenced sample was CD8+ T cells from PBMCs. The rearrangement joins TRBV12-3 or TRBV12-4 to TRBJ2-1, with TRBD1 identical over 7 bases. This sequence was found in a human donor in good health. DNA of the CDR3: TGTGCCAGCAGCTGGGACAGCTACAATGAGCAGTTCTTC. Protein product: CASSWDSYNEQFF.